The source of this TCR beta chain is a study of cytomegalovirus exposure and HLA in healthy donors. V dropped 10 bases and J dropped 5 bases, with 9 bases sitting between them. Germline CDR1 reads ENHRY; CDR2 reads SYGVKD. The CDR3 spans 12 residues. Although they were nominally healthy when sampled, donors likely had unrecorded immune exposures. Remarks on this clone: Its antigen remains unknown.

Regarding the study as a whole: Earlier analysis found most TCR beta V segments productive about 87% or about 30% of the time. Later work showed greater clonal expansion in HLA-associated TCR beta chains than in equally common others. Accurate prediction of HLA-A and HLA-B alleles (for most subjects) was reportedly achieved from TCR beta sequences.

Both 60 Vbeta primers and 13 Jbeta primers went into the PCR. Sequencing was performed with immunoSEQ multiplex PCR; in TCRdb, only in-frame clones are kept and a portion is missing. The sample yields about 210,000 clones, of which the top ten take up approximately 1%. The chain is built from TRBV10-3 and TRBJ1-6; no firm D call. This TCR was recovered from a woman aged 25 to 39 in good health and CMV-seropositive. Material for sequencing was PBMCs. The CDR3 DNA follows: TGTGCCACCCGGGAAGATAATTCACCCCTCCACTTT. Protein sequence: CATREDNSPLHF.